What follows are 25 T cell receptor beta chains derived from one specimen sequenced in a study of CD8 T cells in Susac syndrome. The RNA, about 0.5 to 1 ug, was put through reverse transcription using random hexamers. TCRdb processed the immunoSEQ multiplex PCR reads anew with MiXCR; each CDR3 protein has one entry. The top ten clones hold 0.12% of a sample with about 120,000 distinct CDR3 sequences, about 90% of them seen once. The material sequenced was CD8+ T cells from PBMCs. All receptors come from a human donor in good health.

This chain connects TRBV6-5 to TRBJ1-3; D not resolved. Germline V gives CDR1 MNHEY, CDR2 SVGAGI. Trimming took 4 bases from V and 2 from J, leaving 12 bases between them. The CDR3 length is 15 residues. This CDR3 is CASSWTRVPGNTIYF. The CDR3 nucleotides are TGTGCCAGCAGTTGGACTCGGGTTCCTGGAAACACCATATATTTT.

V is TRBV20-1 and J is TRBJ1-4; TRBD1 agrees at 9 bases. CDR1 and CDR2 (germline): DFQATT, SNEGSKA (reference sequence). The ends lost 5 bases at V and 4 bases at J; junction bases unmatched: 8. CDR3 size: 15 residues. The CDR3 nucleotides are TGCAGTGCTCCCGGTGGGACAGGGTATAATGAAAAACTGTTTTTT. Its translation: CSAPGGTGYNEKLFF.

This chain connects TRBV7-9 to TRBJ2-7; D is possibly TRBD1 (6 bases). V lost 5 bases and J 1 base, leaving 18 bases between the germline ends. Germline V CDR1 and CDR2: SEHNR, FQNEAQ (reference sequence). CDR3 length: 16 residues. CDR3 coding DNA: TGTGCCAGCAGCCCACATCAAATGACAGGATCCTACGAGCAGTACTTC. Its protein product is CASSPHQMTGSYEQYF.

The J gene is TRBJ2-6, the V gene TRBV7-2, with 7 bases lining up with TRBD1. The CDR3 sequence is 18 residues long. Germline CDR1 is SGHTA and CDR2 is FQGNSA. The V segment lost 0 bases and the J segment 1 base; nucleotides outside the gene matches: 6. This CDR3 is CASSLAGQGVSGANVLTF. The DNA of the CDR3 is TGTGCCAGCAGCTTAGCCGGGCAGGGGGTATCTGGGGCCAACGTCCTGACTTTC.

V is TRBV20-1 and J is TRBJ1-1, with D perhaps TRBD1 (5 bases). The CDR3 is made up of 14 amino acids. Trimming pared 0 bases from V and 4 bases from J, leaving 12 bases between. Germline V gene data show CDR1 as DFQATT and CDR2 as SNEGSKA (reference sequence). As DNA, the CDR3 is TGCAGTGCTAGAGATCTCGGCCAGGGCACTGAAGCTTTCTTT. Its translation: CSARDLGQGTEAFF.

This rearrangement joins TRBV29-1 to TRBJ2-2, with 7 bases aligning to TRBD1. With V trimmed by 5 bases and J by 5 bases, 8 bases remained unmatched. The CDR3 is 14 residues long. Per germline, CDR1 SQVTM and CDR2 ANQGSEA. The chain's CDR3 is CSVPDRVATGELFF. In nucleotides, the CDR3 is TGCAGCGTTCCCGACAGGGTAGCGACCGGGGAGCTGTTTTTT.

The rearrangement links TRBV6-5 to TRBJ2-2, with D maybe TRBD1 (5 bases). V lost 1 base to trimming and J lost 0 bases, with 6 bases between them. The CDR3 loop spans 15 amino acids. The germline V gene has CDR1 MNHEY and CDR2 SVGAGI. The CDR3 protein is CASSYLTANTGELFF. In DNA form, the CDR3 reads TGTGCCAGCAGTTACTTGACAGCGAACACCGGGGAGCTGTTTTTT.

This chain links TRBV7-8 with TRBJ2-1; D gene ambiguous. Germline lookup yields CDR1 SGHVS and CDR2 FQNEAQ. This CDR3 spans 13 amino acids. With 4 bases removed from V and 9 bases from J, the gap between germline ends came to 13 bases. CDR3 in amino acids: CASSSLAIVEQFF. The CDR3 bases are TGTGCCAGCAGCTCCTTAGCAATCGTTGAGCAGTTCTTC. The full variable domain, its missing parts supplied by reference TRBV7-8 and TRBJ2-1, is GAGVSQSPRYKVAKRGQDVALRCDPISGHVSLFWYQQALGQGPEFLTYFQNEAQLDKSGLPSDRFFAERPEGSVSTLKIQRTQQEDSAVYLCASSSLAIVEQFFGPGTRLTVL.

The gene calls are TRBV12-3 or TRBV12-4 and TRBJ2-7; tentative D call: TRBD2 (6 bases). The V and J ends lost 3 bases and 6 bases respectively, with 15 bases between them. There are 14 residues in the CDR3. CDR3: CASSFGYRGLEQYF. The CDR3 nucleotides are TGTGCCAGCAGTTTCGGTTACCGGGGACTCGAGCAGTACTTC.

CDR3 residues: CASSRDRTGELFF. CDR3 nucleotides: TGTGCCAGCAGCCGAGACCGTACCGGGGAGCTGTTTTTT. The chain carries TRBV7-6 and TRBJ2-2; D ambiguous. Between the trimmed V and J ends, which lost 5 bases and 5 bases, there was a span of 9 bases. CDR3 length: 13 residues. CDR1 and CDR2 (germline): SGHVS, FNYEAQ.

The chain recombines TRBV7-2 with TRBJ1-3; no definite D call. Trimming shortened V by 1 base and J by 0 bases, and 10 bases separated the two germline ends. There are 16 residues in the CDR3. In germline, CDR1 is SGHTA, CDR2 FQGNSA. CDR3 amino acids: CASSLVPQSSGNTIYF. For the CDR3, the DNA is TGTGCCAGCAGCTTAGTACCCCAGAGCTCTGGAAACACCATATATTTT.

The chain has TRBV2 and TRBJ2-3; the match to TRBD1 covers 8 bases. The V gene end was trimmed by 7 bases and the J gene end by 6 bases; junction bases not matched to a gene: 15. The CDR3 is made up of 16 amino acids. Germline lookup yields CDR1 SNHLY and CDR2 FYNNEI. Here the CDR3 DNA reads TGTGCCAGCACCTTATCTCCGGGACAGGCGGCCGATACGCAGTATTTT. Translated, it gives CASTLSPGQAADTQYF.

This clonotype was recorded once. The V call is TRBV29-1, the J call TRBJ1-2, with 9 bases aligning to TRBD1. CDR3 length equals 14 residues. After removal of 5 bases from V and 3 bases from J, the junction contained 7 bases not matched to a gene. The germline CDR1 and CDR2 sequences are SQVTM and ANQGSEA. The DNA of the CDR3 is TGCAGCGTTACAGGGGGCAGCAGGGACTATGGCTACACCTTC. Its translation is CSVTGGSRDYGYTF.

This clonotype is a singleton in its sample. This CDR3 is CSVPRRGGTEAFF. CDR3 coding DNA: TGCAGCGTCCCGAGGCGCGGAGGCACTGAAGCTTTCTTT. The chain uses TRBV29-1 and TRBJ1-1; the D is unclear. Trimming cost V 6 bases and J 4 bases, with 15 bases left between them. The germline gives CDR1 SQVTM, CDR2 ANQGSEA. This CDR3 is built from 13 residues.

This rearrangement joins TRBV7-8 to TRBJ2-6; 7 bases map to TRBD1. The V gene's germline CDR1 is SGHVS and CDR2 FQNEAQ. This CDR3 has 16 amino acids. V lost 5 bases, J lost 1 base, and 5 bases stayed unmatched. CDR3 DNA sequence: TGTGCCAGCAGCACCATACAGGGGTCTGGGGCCAACGTCCTGACTTTC. It specifies CASSTIQGSGANVLTF. Supplemented by reference TRBV7-8 and TRBJ2-6, the full variable domain reads GAGVSQSPRYKVAKRGQDVALRCDPISGHVSLFWYQQALGQGPEFLTYFQNEAQLDKSGLPSDRFFAERPEGSVSTLKIQRTQQEDSAVYLCASSTIQGSGANVLTFGAGSRLTVL.

This chain joins TRBV29-1 and TRBJ1-5; D is perhaps TRBD1 (6 bases). Germline V gene data show CDR1 as SQVTM and CDR2 as ANQGSEA. The CDR3 length is 14 residues. V lost 5 bases to trimming and J lost 2 bases, with 13 bases between them. In DNA form, the CDR3 reads TGCAGCGTTAACACAGGGTTGGGCAATCAGCCCCAGCATTTT. Translating gives CSVNTGLGNQPQHF.

The chain employs TRBV15 and TRBJ2-5; 9 nucleotides agree with TRBD2. The CDR3 loop spans 16 amino acids. Germline-derived CDR1 and CDR2 are LNHNV and YYDKDF (reference sequence). V was clipped by 0 bases and J by 2 bases; unmatched bases: 4. The CDR3 coding sequence is TGTGCCACCAGCAGAGACCCAGCGGGAGGTCAAGAGACCCAGTACTTC. It codes for CATSRDPAGGQETQYF.

This chain joins TRBV6-1 and TRBJ1-2; TRBD1 is a possible D gene (5 bases). Looked up from germline, CDR1 is MNHNS and CDR2 is SASEGT. The CDR3 is made up of 14 amino acids. Trimming cost V 0 bases and J 7 bases, with 12 bases left between them. CDR3 DNA: TGTGCCAGCAGTGAAGCCGCGGGGCCGGGTGGCTACACCTTC. Encoded protein: CASSEAAGPGGYTF.

The chain has TRBV29-1 and TRBJ2-1, with D possibly TRBD2 on 7 matching bases. The V end was cut by 3 bases, the J end by 4 bases, with 16 bases between. Germline CDR1 reads SQVTM; CDR2 reads ANQGSEA. The CDR3 contains 15 residues. The CDR3 is CSVDLPGGAYNEQFF. CDR3 in DNA: TGCAGCGTTGACCTACCGGGGGGCGCGTACAATGAGCAGTTCTTC.

The J gene is TRBJ2-1, the V gene TRBV18, with D possibly matching TRBD2 (6 bases). This CDR3 is 15 amino acids long. Trimming stripped 3 bases from V and 6 bases from J, with 15 bases between. Per germline, CDR1 KGHSH and CDR2 LQKENI. In DNA, the CDR3 is TGTGCCAGCTCACCTCGGGGGTCGCGGAGCAATGAGCAGTTCTTC. Protein: CASSPRGSRSNEQFF.

On this clonotype: The junction shows a germline mismatch at one end, possibly a read error. J is TRBJ2-7 and V is TRBV19; unclear D gene. The germline V gene encodes CDR1 LNHDA and CDR2 SQIVND (reference sequence). The CDR3 covers 13 residues. The CDR3 DNA sequence: TGTGCCAGTAGTATGCCCGGAACCTACGAGCGGTACTTC. It translates to CASSMPGTYERYF.

The chain is built from TRBV6-2 or TRBV6-3 and TRBJ1-6; perhaps TRBD1 as D (5 bases). Germline values: CDR1 MNHEY, CDR2 SVGEGT. The CDR3 is made up of 15 amino acids. V lost 4 bases and J lost 7, with 14 bases in between. CDR3 in DNA: TGTGCCAGCAGTTTCCTTTTACAGGCAAATTCACCCCTCCACTTT. This sequence encodes CASSFLLQANSPLHF.

V is TRBV29-1 and J is TRBJ1-2; D is possibly TRBD1 (5 bases). V lost 6 bases and J lost 5, with 25 bases in between. Germline CDR1 reads SQVTM; CDR2 reads ANQGSEA. The CDR3 extends over 16 amino acids. The CDR3 loop reads CSVARASGRGYYGYTF. CDR3 nucleotide sequence: TGCAGCGTCGCCCGGGCGTCCGGAAGGGGTTATTATGGCTACACCTTC. Drawing the rest from reference TRBV29-1 and TRBJ1-2, the complete variable domain is SAVISQKPSRDICQRGTSLTIQCQVDSQVTMMFWYRQQPGQSLTLIATANQGSEATYESGFVIDKFPISRPNLTFSTLTVSNMSPEDSSIYLCSVARASGRGYYGYTFGSGTRLTVV.

This clonotype was picked up one time. The J gene is TRBJ2-2, the V gene TRBV29-1; D might be TRBD1 or TRBD2, each matching 6 bases. This CDR3 region has 13 residues. Germline V gene data show CDR1 as SQVTM and CDR2 as ANQGSEA. Trimming stripped 2 bases from V and 5 bases from J, with 9 bases between. CDR3 in DNA: TGCAGCGTTGAACAGGGGAGGACCGGGGAGCTGTTTTTT. Translating it yields CSVEQGRTGELFF.

The J gene is TRBJ2-3, the V gene TRBV12-5; a weak D match, TRBD1 (6 bases). V was pared by 10 bases and J by 9 bases, with 17 bases between. The CDR3 has 12 residues. Looked up from germline, CDR1 is LGHNT and CDR2 is FRNRAP. CDR3 bases: TGTGCTACACAGGGTTCGCATCTGACGCAGTATTTT. Its protein product is CATQGSHLTQYF.